This T cell receptor (beta chain) was obtained from a study of T cells in women clearing cervical HPV infection. Whole-study findings and limits: CIN3+ cases had significantly higher TCR richness than controls; evenness did not differ.

Note on this clone: Its cognate antigen is unknown. With the read ending 3 residues before the CDR3 end, the germline J gene is used to fill in that end.

Germline lookup yields CDR1 LNHDA and CDR2 SQIVND (reference sequence). V lost 1 base to trimming and J lost 0 bases, with 11 bases between them. CDR3 size: 16 residues. Average input was approximately 1,200 ng genomic DNA for immunoSEQ TCR beta CDR3 amplification. TCRdb's copy holds only in-frame clones and misses some; the assay was immunoSEQ multiplex PCR. The sample yields about 30,000 clones, of which the top ten take up 6.5% to 7.5%. This sequence was found in a woman aged 18-70 years with a cervical HPV16 infection that either progressed to CIN3+ or cleared (not recorded which). The sample taken for sequencing was blood buffy coat. V usage is TRBV19 and J usage is TRBJ2-3, with a possible D match to TRBD2 (5 bases). The sequenced CDR3 bases are TGTGCCAGTAGTATAGGAAGCGGACCAAGCACAGATACG. It is translated as CASSIGSGPSTDT. The full CDR3 sequence reads CASSIGSGPSTDTQYF. Filled out from reference TRBV19 and TRBJ2-3, the complete variable domain reads DGGITQSPKYLFRKEGQNVTLSCEQNLNHDAMYWYRQDPGQGLRLIYYSQIVNDFQKGDIAEGYSVSREKKESFPLTVTSAQKNPTAFYLCASSIGSGPSTDTQYFGPGTRLTVL.